The clone carrying this T cell receptor (beta chain) appeared a few times. Its antigen is as yet unknown. This record belongs to a study of T-cell memory formation after mild COVID-19. TCRdb ran MiXCR on the 5' RACE reads and lists one entry per CDR3 protein. The sample lists hundreds of thousands of distinct CDR3 sequences, approximately 19% occurring once. In germline, CDR1 is SGHVS, CDR2 FQNEAQ. CDR3 length: 15 amino acids. V dropped 4 bases and J dropped 10; count of bases not matched to a gene: 7. Study-level findings and limits: There were some responding clones in pre-infection memory, which suggested that cross-reactive memory had joined.

This clonotype originated in a man younger than 35 who had mild COVID-19 (a few samples of this study predate the infection). Cell type and time point are not known. The sample consisted of PBMCs or a T cell subset sorted from them (not recorded which). The chain recombines TRBV7-8 with TRBJ1-6; 10 nucleotides line up with TRBD1. The CDR3 spells CASSYVPGQGSPLHF. The CDR3 DNA reads as TGTGCCAGCAGCTACGTCCCGGGACAGGGGTCACCCCTCCACTTT.